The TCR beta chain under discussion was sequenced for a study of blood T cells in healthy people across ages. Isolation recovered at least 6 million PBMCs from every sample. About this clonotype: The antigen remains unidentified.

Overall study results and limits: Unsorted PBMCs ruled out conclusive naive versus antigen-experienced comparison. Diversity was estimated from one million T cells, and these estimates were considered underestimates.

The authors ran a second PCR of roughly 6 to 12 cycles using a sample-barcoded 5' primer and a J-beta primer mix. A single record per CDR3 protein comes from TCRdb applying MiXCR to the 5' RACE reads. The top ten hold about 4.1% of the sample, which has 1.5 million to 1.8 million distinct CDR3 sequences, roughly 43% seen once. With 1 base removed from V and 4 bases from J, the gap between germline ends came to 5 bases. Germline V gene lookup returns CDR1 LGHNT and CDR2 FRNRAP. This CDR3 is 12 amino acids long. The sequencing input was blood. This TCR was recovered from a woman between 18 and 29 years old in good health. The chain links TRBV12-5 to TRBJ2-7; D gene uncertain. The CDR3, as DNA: TGTGCTAGTGGTTTGGGATCTTACGAGCAGTACTTC. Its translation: CASGLGSYEQYF. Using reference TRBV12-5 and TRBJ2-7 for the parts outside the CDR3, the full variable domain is DARVTQTPRHKVTEMGQEVTMRCQPILGHNTVFWYRQTMMQGLELLAYFRNRAPLDDSGMPKDRFSAEMPDATLATLKIQPSEPRDSAVYFCASGLGSYEQYFGPGTRLTVT.